This T cell receptor (beta chain) was sequenced in a study of cytomegalovirus exposure and HLA in healthy donors. Overall study findings and caveats: Reported performance of the classifier showed diagnosis of cytomegalovirus status with high specificity and sensitivity.

The germline V and J ends were trimmed by 0 bases and 5 bases, with 11 bases remaining between them. Germline V gene data show CDR1 as MNHNS and CDR2 as SASEGT. The CDR3 runs to 15 residues. The PCR had 60 Vbeta and 13 Jbeta primers. Assay: immunoSEQ multiplex PCR; the TCRdb copy retains only in-frame clones and omits some. The sample includes 150,000 to 180,000 clones, roughly 77% of them seen just once. Worth noting for this clone: The antigen remains unidentified.

The origin of this receptor is a young man in good health and CMV-seropositive. The sequenced material came from PBMCs. The chain couples TRBV6-1 to TRBJ2-1; no clear D gene. DNA of the CDR3: TGTGCCAGCAGTGAAGCGCCCGGTTCAAACAATGAGCAGTTCTTC. As protein: CASSEAPGSNNEQFF.